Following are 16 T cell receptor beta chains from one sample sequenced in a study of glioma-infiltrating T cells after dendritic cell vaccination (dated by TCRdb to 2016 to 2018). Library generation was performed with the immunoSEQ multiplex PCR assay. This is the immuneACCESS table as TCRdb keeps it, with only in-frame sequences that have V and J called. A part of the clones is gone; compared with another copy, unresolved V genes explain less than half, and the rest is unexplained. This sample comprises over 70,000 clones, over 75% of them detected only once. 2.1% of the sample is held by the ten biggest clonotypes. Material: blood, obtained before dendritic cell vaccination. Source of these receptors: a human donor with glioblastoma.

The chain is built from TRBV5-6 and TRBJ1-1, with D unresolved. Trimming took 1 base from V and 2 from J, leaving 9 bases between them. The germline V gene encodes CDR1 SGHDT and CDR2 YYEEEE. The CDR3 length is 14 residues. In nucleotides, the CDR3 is TGTGCCAGCAGCTTGATCGGTGCAAACACTGAAGCTTTCTTT. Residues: CASSLIGANTEAFF.

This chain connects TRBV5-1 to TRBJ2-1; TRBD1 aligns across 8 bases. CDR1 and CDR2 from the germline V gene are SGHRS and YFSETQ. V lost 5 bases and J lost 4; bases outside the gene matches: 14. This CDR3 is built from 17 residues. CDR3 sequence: CASSIGQGIVVYNEQFF. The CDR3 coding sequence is TGCGCCAGCAGTATCGGACAGGGTATCGTAGTATACAATGAGCAGTTCTTC.

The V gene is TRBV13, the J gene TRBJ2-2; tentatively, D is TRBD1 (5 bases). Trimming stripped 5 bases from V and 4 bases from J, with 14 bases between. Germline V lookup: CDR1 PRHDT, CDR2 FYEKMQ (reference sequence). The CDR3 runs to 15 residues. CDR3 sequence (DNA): TGTGCCAGCAGCATACTTGCCAGGGCCACCGGGGAGCTGTTTTTT. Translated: CASSILARATGELFF.

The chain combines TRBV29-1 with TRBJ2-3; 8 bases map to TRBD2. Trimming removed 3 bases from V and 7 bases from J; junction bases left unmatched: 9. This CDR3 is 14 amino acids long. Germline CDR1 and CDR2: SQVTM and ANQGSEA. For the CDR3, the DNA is TGCAGCGTTGAGGGCGGGAGGTTCGGAAATACGCAGTATTTT. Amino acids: CSVEGGRFGNTQYF.

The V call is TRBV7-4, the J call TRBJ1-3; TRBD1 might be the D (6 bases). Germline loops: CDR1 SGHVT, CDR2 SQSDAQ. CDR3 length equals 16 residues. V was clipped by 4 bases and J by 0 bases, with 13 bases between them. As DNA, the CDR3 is TGTGCCAGCAGCTCATCGACAGGATACTCTGGAAACACCATATATTTT. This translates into CASSSSTGYSGNTIYF.

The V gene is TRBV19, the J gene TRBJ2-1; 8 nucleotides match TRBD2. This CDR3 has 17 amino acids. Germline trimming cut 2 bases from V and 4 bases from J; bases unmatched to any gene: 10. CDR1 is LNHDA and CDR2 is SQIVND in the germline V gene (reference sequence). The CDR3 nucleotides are TGTGCCAGTAGTATAATGAGGGGGTCGGGAGGGTACAATGAGCAGTTCTTC. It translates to CASSIMRGSGGYNEQFF.

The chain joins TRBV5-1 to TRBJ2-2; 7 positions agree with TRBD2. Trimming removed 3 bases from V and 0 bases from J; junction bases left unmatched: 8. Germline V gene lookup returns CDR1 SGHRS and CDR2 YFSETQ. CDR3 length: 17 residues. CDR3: CASSWGGLRSNTGELFF. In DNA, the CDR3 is TGCGCCAGCAGCTGGGGGGGACTTAGATCGAACACCGGGGAGCTGTTTTTT.

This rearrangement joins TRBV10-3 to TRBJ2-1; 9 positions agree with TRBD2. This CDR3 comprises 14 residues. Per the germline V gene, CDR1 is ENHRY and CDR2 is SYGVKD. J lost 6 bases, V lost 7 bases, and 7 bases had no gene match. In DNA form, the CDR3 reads TGTGCCATCATGAACCCTAGCGGGATCAATGAGCAGTTCTTC. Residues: CAIMNPSGINEQFF.

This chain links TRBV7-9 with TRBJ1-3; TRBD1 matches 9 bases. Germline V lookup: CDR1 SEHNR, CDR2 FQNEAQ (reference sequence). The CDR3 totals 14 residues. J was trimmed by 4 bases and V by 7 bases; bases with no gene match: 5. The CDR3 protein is CASTTGGPGNTIYF. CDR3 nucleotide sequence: TGTGCCAGCACCACAGGGGGCCCGGGAAACACCATATATTTT.

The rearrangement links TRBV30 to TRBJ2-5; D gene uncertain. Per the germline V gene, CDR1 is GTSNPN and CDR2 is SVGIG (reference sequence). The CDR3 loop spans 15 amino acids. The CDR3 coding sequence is TGTGCTGGAGTATTGGAGACGGATCCCCACCGGACCCAGTACTTC. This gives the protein CAGVLETDPHRTQYF. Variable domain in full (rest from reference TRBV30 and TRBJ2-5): SQTIHQWPATLVQPVGSPLSLECTVEGTSNPNLYWYRQAAGRGLQLLFYSVGIGQISSEVPQNLSASRPQDRQFILSSKKLLLSDSGFYLCAGVLETDPHRTQYFGPGTRLLVL.

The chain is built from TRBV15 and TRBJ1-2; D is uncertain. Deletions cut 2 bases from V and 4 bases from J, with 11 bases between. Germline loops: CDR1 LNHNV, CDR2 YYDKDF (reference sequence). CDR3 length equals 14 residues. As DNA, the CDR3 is TGTGCCACCAGCAGACCAGAGGGCGGCTATGGCTACACCTTC. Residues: CATSRPEGGYGYTF.

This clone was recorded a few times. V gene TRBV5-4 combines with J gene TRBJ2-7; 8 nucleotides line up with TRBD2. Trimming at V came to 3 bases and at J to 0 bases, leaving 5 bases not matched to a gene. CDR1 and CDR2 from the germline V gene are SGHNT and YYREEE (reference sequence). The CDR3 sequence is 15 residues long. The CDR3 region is CASSSGGGSSYEQYF. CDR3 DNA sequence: TGTGCCAGCAGCTCGGGCGGGGGGAGCTCCTACGAGCAGTACTTC.

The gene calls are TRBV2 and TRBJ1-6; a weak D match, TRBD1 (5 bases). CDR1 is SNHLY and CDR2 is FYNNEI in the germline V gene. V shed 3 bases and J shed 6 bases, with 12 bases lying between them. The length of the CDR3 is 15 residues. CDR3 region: CASSDAGLSNSPLHF. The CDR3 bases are TGTGCCAGCAGTGACGCGGGACTTTCTAATTCACCCCTCCACTTT.

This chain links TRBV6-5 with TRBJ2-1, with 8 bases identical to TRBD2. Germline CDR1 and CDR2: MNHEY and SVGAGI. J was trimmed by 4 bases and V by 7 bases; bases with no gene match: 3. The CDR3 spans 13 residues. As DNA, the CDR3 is TGTGCCAGCACACGGGGGGGGTACAATGAGCAGTTCTTC. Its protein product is CASTRGGYNEQFF.

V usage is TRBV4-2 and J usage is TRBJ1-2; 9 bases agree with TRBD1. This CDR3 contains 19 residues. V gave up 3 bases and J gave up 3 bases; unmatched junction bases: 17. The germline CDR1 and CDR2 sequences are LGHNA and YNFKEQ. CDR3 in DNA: TGTGCCAGCAGCCAGGAACAGGGGGCCCAACTAGGTTCGGACTATGGCTACACCTTC. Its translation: CASSQEQGAQLGSDYGYTF.

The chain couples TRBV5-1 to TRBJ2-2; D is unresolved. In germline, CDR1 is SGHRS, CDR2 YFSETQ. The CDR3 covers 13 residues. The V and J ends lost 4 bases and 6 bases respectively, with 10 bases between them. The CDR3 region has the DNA TGCGCCAGCAGCCCGATGTCGGCCGGGGAGCTGTTTTTT. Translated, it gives CASSPMSAGELFF.